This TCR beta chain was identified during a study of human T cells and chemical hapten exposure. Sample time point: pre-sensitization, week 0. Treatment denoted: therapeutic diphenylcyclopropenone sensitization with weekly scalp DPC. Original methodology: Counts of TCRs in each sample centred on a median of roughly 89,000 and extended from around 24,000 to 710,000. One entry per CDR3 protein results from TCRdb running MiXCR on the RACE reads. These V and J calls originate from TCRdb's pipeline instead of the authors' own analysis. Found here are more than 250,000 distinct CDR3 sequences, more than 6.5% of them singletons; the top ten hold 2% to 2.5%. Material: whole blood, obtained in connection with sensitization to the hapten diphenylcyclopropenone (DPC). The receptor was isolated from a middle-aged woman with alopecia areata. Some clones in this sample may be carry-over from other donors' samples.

In DNA form, the CDR3 reads TGCGCCAGCAGCCATCGGGAGTCCAATGAGCAGTTCTTC. Translating it yields CASSHRESNEQFF. V usage is TRBV4-3 and J usage is TRBJ2-1; possibly TRBD2 for D (6 bases). The CDR3 length is 13 residues. Germline loops: CDR1 LGHNA, CDR2 YSLEER. Between the trimmed V and J ends, which lost 3 bases and 6 bases, there was a span of 9 bases.